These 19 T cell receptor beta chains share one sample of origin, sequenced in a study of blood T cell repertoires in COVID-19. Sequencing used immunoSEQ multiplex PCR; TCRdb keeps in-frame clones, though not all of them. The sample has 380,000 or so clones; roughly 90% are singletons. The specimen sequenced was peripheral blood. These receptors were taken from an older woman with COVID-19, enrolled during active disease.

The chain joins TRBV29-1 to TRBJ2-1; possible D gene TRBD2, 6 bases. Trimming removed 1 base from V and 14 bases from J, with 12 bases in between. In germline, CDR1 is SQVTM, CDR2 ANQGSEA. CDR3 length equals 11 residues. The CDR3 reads CSVEVASAEFF. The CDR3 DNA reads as TGCAGCGTTGAAGTCGCTAGCGCGGAGTTCTTC.

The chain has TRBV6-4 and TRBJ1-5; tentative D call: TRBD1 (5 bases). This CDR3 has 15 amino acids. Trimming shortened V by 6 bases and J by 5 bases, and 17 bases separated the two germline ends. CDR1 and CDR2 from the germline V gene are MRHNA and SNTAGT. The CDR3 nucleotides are TGTGCCAGCAGGGGGCCAGGGCTTTTCTATCAGCCCCAGCATTTT. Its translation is CASRGPGLFYQPQHF.

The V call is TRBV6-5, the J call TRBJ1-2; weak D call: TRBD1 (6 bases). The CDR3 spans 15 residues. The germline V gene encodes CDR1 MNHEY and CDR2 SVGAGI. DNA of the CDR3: TGTGCTTCCACGGATCCCAGGGGCTGGGACTATGGCTACACCTTC. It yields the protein CASTDPRGWDYGYTF.

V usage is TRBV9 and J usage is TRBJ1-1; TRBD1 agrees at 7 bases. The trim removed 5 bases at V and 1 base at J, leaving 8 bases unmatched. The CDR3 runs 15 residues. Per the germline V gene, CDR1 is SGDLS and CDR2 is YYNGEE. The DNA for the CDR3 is TGTGCCAGCAGTACCTCCCGGACAGGGAACACTGAAGCTTTCTTT. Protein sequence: CASSTSRTGNTEAFF.

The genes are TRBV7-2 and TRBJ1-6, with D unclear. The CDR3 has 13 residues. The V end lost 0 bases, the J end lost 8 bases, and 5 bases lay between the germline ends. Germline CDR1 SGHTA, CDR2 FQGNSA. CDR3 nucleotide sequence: TGTGCCAGCAGCTTAGCCTTCTATTCACCCCTCCACTTT. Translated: CASSLAFYSPLHF.

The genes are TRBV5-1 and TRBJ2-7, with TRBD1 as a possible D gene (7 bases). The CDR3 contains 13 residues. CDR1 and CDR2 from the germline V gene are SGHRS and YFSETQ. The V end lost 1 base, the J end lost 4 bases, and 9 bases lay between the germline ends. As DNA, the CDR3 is TGCGCCAGCAGCTTGCCAGGGGGGTACGAGCAGTACTTC. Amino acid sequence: CASSLPGGYEQYF.

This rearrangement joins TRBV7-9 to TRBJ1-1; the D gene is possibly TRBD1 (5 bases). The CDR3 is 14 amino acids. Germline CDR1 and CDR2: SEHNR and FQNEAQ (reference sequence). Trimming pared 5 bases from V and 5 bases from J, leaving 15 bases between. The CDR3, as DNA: TGTGCCAGCAGCCCAACAGGTCTCCCGACTGAAGCTTTCTTT. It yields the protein CASSPTGLPTEAFF.

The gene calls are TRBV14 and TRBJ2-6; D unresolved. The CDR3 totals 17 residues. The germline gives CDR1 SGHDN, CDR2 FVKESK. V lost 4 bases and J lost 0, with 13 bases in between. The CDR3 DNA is TGTGCCAGCAGCCGTCAGACGACAAGCTCTGGGGCCAACGTCCTGACTTTC. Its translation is CASSRQTTSSGANVLTF.

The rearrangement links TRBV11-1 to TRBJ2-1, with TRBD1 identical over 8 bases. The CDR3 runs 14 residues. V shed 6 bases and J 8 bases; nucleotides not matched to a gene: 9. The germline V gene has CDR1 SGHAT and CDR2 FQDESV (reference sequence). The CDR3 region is CASRNPGQAYEQFF. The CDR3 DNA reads TGTGCCAGCAGAAACCCGGGACAGGCATATGAGCAGTTCTTC.

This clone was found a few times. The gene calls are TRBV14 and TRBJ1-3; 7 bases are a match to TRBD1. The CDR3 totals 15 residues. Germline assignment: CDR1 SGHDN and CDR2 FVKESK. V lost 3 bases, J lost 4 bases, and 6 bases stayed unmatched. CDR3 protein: CASSHWTGHGNTIYF. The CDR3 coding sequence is TGTGCCAGCAGCCACTGGACAGGCCACGGAAACACCATATATTTT. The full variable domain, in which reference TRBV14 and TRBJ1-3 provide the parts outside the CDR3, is EAGVTQFPSHSVIEKGQTVTLRCDPISGHDNLYWYRRVMGKEIKFLLHFVKESKQDESGMPNNRFLAERTGGTYSTLKVQPAELEDSGVYFCASSHWTGHGNTIYFGEGSWLTVV.

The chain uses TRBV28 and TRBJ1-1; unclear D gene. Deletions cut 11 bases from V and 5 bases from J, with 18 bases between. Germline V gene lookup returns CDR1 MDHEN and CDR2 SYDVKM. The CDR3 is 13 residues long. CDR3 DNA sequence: TGTGCCGTCGGAGGGTATTTAGTTACTGAAGCTTTCTTT. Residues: CAVGGYLVTEAFF. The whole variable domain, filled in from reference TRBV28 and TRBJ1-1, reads DVKVTQSSRYLVKRTGEKVFLECVQDMDHENMFWYRQDPGLGLRLIYFSYDVKMKEKGDIPEGYSVSREKKERFSLILESASTNQTSMYLCAVGGYLVTEAFFGQGTRLTVV.

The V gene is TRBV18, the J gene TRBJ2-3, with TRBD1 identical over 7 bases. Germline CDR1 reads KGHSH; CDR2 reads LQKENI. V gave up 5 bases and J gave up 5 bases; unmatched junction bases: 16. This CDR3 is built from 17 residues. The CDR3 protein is CASSSPRQGPGQDTQYF. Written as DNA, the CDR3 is TGTGCCAGCTCATCCCCCAGACAGGGTCCGGGGCAAGATACGCAGTATTTT.

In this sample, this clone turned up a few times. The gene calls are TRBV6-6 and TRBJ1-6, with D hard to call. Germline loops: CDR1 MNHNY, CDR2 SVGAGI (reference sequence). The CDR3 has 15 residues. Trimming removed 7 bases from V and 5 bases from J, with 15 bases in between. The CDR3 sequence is CASNLKGVDNSPLHF. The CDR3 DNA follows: TGTGCCAGCAATCTAAAGGGAGTTGATAATTCACCCCTCCACTTT.

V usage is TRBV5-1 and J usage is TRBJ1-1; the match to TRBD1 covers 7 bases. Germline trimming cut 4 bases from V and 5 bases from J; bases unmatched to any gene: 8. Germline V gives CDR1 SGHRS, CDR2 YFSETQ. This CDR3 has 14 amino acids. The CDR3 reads CASSTYTGETEAFF. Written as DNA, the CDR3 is TGCGCCAGCAGCACTTATACAGGGGAAACTGAAGCTTTCTTT. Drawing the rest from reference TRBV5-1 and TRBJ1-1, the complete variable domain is KAGVTQTPRYLIKTRGQQVTLSCSPISGHRSVSWYQQTPGQGLQFLFEYFSETQRNKGNFPGRFSGRQFSNSRSEMNVSTLELGDSALYLCASSTYTGETEAFFGQGTRLTVV.

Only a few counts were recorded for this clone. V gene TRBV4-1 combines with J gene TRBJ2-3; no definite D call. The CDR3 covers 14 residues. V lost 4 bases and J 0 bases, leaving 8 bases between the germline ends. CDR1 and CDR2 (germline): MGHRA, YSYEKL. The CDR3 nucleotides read TGCGCCAGCAGCCGTATAGCTAGCACAGATACGCAGTATTTT. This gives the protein CASSRIASTDTQYF.

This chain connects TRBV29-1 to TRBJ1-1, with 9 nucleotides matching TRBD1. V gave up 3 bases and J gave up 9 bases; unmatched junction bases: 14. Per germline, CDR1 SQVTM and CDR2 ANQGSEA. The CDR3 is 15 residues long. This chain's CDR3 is CSVDALRGQGEKAFF. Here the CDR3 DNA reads TGCAGCGTTGACGCCCTGAGGGGACAGGGTGAGAAAGCTTTCTTT.

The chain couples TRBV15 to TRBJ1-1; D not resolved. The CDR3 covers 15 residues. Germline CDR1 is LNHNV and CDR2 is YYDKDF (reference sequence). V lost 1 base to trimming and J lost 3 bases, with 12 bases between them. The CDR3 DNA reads TGTGCCACCAGCAGAGTTGGGTTTGAGGACACTGAAGCTTTCTTT. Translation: CATSRVGFEDTEAFF.

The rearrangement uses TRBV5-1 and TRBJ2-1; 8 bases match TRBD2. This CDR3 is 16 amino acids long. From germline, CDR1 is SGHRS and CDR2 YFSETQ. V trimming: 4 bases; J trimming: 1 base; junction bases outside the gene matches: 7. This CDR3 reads CASSHRGGRSYNEQFF. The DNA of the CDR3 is TGCGCCAGCAGCCACCGCGGGGGGCGATCCTACAATGAGCAGTTCTTC.

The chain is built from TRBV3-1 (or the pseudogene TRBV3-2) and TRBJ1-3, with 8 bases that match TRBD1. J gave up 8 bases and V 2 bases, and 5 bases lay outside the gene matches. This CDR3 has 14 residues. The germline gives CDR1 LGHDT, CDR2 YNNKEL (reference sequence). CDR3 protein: CASSQTGGGDTIYF. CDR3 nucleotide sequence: TGTGCCAGCAGCCAAACAGGGGGTGGTGACACCATATATTTT.